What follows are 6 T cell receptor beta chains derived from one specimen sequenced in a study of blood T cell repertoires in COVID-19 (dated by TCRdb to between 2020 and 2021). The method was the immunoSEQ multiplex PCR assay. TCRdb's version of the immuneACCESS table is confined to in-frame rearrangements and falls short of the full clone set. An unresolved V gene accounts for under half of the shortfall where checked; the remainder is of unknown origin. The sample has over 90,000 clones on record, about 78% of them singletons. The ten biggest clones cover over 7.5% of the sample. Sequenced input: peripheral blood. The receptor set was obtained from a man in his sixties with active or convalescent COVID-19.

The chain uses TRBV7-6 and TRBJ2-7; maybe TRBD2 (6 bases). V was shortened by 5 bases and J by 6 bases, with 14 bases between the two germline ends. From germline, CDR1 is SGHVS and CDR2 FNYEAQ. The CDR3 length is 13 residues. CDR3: CASSRQAGAEQYF. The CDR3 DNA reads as TGTGCCAGCAGCAGGCAAGCGGGCGCCGAGCAGTACTTC.

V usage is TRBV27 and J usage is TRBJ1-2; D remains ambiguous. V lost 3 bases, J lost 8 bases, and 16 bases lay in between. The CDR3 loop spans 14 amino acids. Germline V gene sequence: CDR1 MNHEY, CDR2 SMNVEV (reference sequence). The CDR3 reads CASSLGGSVSGYTF. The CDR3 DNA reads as TGTGCCAGCAGTTTGGGTGGCAGCGTTTCGGGCTACACCTTC.

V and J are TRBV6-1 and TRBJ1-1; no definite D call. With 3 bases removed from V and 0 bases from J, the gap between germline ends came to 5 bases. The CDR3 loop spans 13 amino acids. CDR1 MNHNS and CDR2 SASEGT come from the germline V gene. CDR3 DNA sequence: TGTGCCAGCAGTGAGCGCTTGAACACTGAAGCTTTCTTT. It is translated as CASSERLNTEAFF.

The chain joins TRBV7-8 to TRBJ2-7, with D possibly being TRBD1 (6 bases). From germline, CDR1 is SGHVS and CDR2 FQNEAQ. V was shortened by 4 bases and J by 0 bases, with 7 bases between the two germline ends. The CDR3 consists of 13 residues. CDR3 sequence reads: CASSSDSSYEQYV. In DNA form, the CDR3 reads TGTGCCAGCAGCTCGGACAGCTCCTACGAGCAGTACGTC.

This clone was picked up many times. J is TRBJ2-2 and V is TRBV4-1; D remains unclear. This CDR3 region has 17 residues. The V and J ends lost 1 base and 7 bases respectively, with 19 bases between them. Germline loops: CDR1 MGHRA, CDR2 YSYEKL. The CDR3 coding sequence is TGCGCCAGCAGCCAAGTCGACATGGGCTTCCTTAGCGGGGAGCTGTTTTTT. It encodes CASSQVDMGFLSGELFF.

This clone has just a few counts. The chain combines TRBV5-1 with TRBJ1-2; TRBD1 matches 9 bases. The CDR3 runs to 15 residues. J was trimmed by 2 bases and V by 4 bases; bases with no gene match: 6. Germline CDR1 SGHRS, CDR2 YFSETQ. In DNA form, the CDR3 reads TGCGCCAGCAGCCCGGACAGGGGTGGGAACTATGGCTACACCTTC. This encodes CASSPDRGGNYGYTF. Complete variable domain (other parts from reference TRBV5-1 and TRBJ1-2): KAGVTQTPRYLIKTRGQQVTLSCSPISGHRSVSWYQQTPGQGLQFLFEYFSETQRNKGNFPGRFSGRQFSNSRSEMNVSTLELGDSALYLCASSPDRGGNYGYTFGSGTRLTVV.